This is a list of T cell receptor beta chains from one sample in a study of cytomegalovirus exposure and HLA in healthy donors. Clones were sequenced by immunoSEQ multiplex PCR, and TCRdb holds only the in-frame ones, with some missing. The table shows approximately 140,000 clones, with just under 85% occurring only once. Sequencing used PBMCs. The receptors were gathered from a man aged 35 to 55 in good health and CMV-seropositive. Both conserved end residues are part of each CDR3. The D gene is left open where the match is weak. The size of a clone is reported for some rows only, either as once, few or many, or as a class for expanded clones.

CDR3 protein: CASSRTGETQYF
CDR3 DNA: TGTGCCAGCAGTCGGACAGGAGAGACCCAGTACTTC
V gene: TRBV27
J gene: TRBJ2-5
D gene: TRBD1
clone size: -

CDR3 protein: CASSPPHIPNTEAFF
CDR3 DNA: TGTGCCAGCTCACCACCTCACATTCCGAACACTGAAGCTTTCTTT
V gene: TRBV18
J gene: TRBJ1-1
D gene: -
clone size: few

CDR3 protein: CASSQEGTPGNTIYF
CDR3 DNA: TGCGCCAGCAGCCAAGAGGGCACGCCGGGAAACACCATATATTTT
V gene: TRBV4-1
J gene: TRBJ1-3
D gene: -
clone size: -

CDR3 protein: CASSLREGYQETQYF
CDR3 DNA: TGTGCCAGCAGCTTACGGGAGGGGTACCAAGAGACCCAGTACTTC
V gene: TRBV7-9
J gene: TRBJ2-5
D gene: TRBD2
clone size: once

CDR3 protein: CASSYSTAGHTGELFF
CDR3 DNA: TGTGCCAGCAGTTACTCGACGGCAGGGCACACCGGGGAGCTGTTTTTT
V gene: TRBV6-5
J gene: TRBJ2-2
D gene: -
clone size: once

CDR3 protein: CAWSTTLTGGQGGYTF
CDR3 DNA: TGTGCCTGGAGTACCACTCTAACAGGGGGCCAGGGTGGCTACACCTTC
V gene: TRBV30
J gene: TRBJ1-2
D gene: TRBD1
clone size: -

CDR3 protein: CASSKTSGREPNTEAFF
CDR3 DNA: TGTGCCAGCAGCAAGACCTCAGGGCGGGAACCGAACACTGAAGCTTTCTTT
V gene: TRBV7-2
J gene: TRBJ1-1
D gene: -
clone size: once

CDR3 protein: CASSLGLAGGTDTQYF
CDR3 DNA: TGCGCCAGCAGCTTGGGCCTAGCGGGAGGAACAGATACGCAGTATTTT
V gene: TRBV5-1
J gene: TRBJ2-3
D gene: TRBD2
clone size: -

CDR3 protein: CASISSHTEAFF
CDR3 DNA: TGTGCCAGCATTAGCAGTCACACTGAAGCTTTCTTT
V gene: TRBV28
J gene: TRBJ1-1
D gene: -
clone size: -

CDR3 protein: CASSVGGTSALEGAQYF
CDR3 DNA: TGTGCCAGCAGCGTAGGCGGGACTAGCGCCTTAGAGGGAGCCCAGTACTTC
V gene: TRBV9
J gene: TRBJ2-5
D gene: TRBD2
clone size: -

CDR3 protein: CASSPNETQGNQPQHF
CDR3 DNA: TGTGCCAGCTCACCGAATGAAACGCAGGGGAATCAGCCCCAGCATTTT
V gene: TRBV18
J gene: TRBJ1-5
D gene: -
clone size: many

CDR3 protein: CASSLASGGFQGQYF
CDR3 DNA: TGCGCCAGCAGCTTGGCATCGGGGGGATTCCAGGGGCAGTACTTC
V gene: TRBV5-1
J gene: TRBJ2-7
D gene: TRBD2
clone size: -

CDR3 protein: CASVGGWYNEQFF
CDR3 DNA: TGTGCTAGTGTAGGCGGGTGGTACAATGAGCAGTTCTTC
V gene: TRBV12-5
J gene: TRBJ2-1
D gene: -
clone size: -

CDR3 protein: CASSERGVAGNTIYF
CDR3 DNA: TGTGCCAGCAGTGAACGGGGGGTGGCTGGAAACACCATATATTTT
V gene: TRBV25-1
J gene: TRBJ1-3
D gene: -
clone size: -

CDR3 protein: CASSVNRDKEQYF
CDR3 DNA: TGCGCCAGCAGTGTCAACCGAGATAAGGAGCAGTACTTC
V gene: TRBV10-1
J gene: TRBJ2-7
D gene: -
clone size: -

CDR3 protein: CASSTKEGYGYTF
CDR3 DNA: TGTGCCAGCAGCACCAAGGAGGGTTATGGCTACACCTTC
V gene: TRBV7-9
J gene: TRBJ1-2
D gene: -
clone size: -

CDR3 protein: CASNSQETQYF
CDR3 DNA: TGCGCCAGCAACTCACAAGAGACCCAGTACTTC
V gene: TRBV5-1
J gene: TRBJ2-5
D gene: -
clone size: -

CDR3 protein: CAWSVLAGAREQYF
CDR3 DNA: TGTGCCTGGAGTGTGCTAGCGGGAGCTCGGGAGCAGTACTTC
V gene: TRBV30
J gene: TRBJ2-5
D gene: TRBD2
clone size: -

CDR3 protein: CASNRDRRYQPQHF
CDR3 DNA: TGTGCCAGCAACCGGGACAGGCGATATCAGCCCCAGCATTTT
V gene: TRBV2
J gene: TRBJ1-5
D gene: TRBD1
clone size: -

CDR3 protein: CASSEQGYSNQPQHF
CDR3 DNA: TGTGCCAGCAGTGAACAGGGTTATAGCAATCAGCCCCAGCATTTT
V gene: TRBV27
J gene: TRBJ1-5
D gene: -
clone size: few

CDR3 protein: CAWSRTGGSNTEAFF
CDR3 DNA: TGTGCCTGGAGCCGGACAGGGGGGTCGAACACTGAAGCTTTCTTT
V gene: TRBV30
J gene: TRBJ1-1
D gene: TRBD1
clone size: -

CDR3 protein: CASSFEGRNTEAFF
CDR3 DNA: TGTGCCAGCAGCTTTGAGGGTAGGAACACTGAAGCTTTCTTT
V gene: TRBV7-9
J gene: TRBJ1-1
D gene: -
clone size: -

CDR3 protein: CAWSWTGGHGYTF
CDR3 DNA: TGTGCCTGGAGTTGGACAGGGGGCCATGGCTACACCTTC
V gene: TRBV30
J gene: TRBJ1-2
D gene: TRBD1
clone size: -

CDR3 protein: CASSVGEGGLYNSPLHF
CDR3 DNA: TGTGCCAGCAGCGTAGGAGAGGGGGGGTTATATAATTCACCCCTCCACTTT
V gene: TRBV9
J gene: TRBJ1-6
D gene: -
clone size: -

CDR3 protein: CASSYHVGGGLSNQPQHF
CDR3 DNA: TGTGCCAGTAGTTACCACGTTGGGGGGGGACTGAGCAATCAGCCCCAGCATTTT
V gene: TRBV19
J gene: TRBJ1-5
D gene: -
clone size: many

CDR3 protein: CASSPGGSYEQYF
CDR3 DNA: TGTGCCAGTAGTCCAGGGGGCTCTTACGAGCAGTACTTC
V gene: TRBV19
J gene: TRBJ2-7
D gene: TRBD1
clone size: -

CDR3 protein: CASSTIVKETQYF
CDR3 DNA: TGTGCCAGTAGTACCATAGTAAAAGAGACCCAGTACTTC
V gene: TRBV19
J gene: TRBJ2-5
D gene: -
clone size: -

CDR3 protein: CASSRTGEVSVNVLTF
CDR3 DNA: TGTGCCAGCAGCCGGACAGGGGAGGTCTCCGTCAACGTCCTGACTTTC
V gene: TRBV5-4
J gene: TRBJ2-6
D gene: TRBD1
clone size: -

CDR3 protein: CASSISRTGGIYTF
CDR3 DNA: TGTGCCAGTAGTATTTCCCGGACAGGGGGCATCTACACCTTC
V gene: TRBV19
J gene: TRBJ1-2
D gene: TRBD1
clone size: -

CDR3 protein: CASRPTGGGDTQYF
CDR3 DNA: TGTGCCAGCAGGCCAACAGGGGGAGGGGATACGCAGTATTTT
V gene: TRBV7-2
J gene: TRBJ2-3
D gene: -
clone size: -

CDR3 protein: CAISEPGLYNEQFF
CDR3 DNA: TGTGCCATCAGTGAACCGGGACTCTACAATGAGCAGTTCTTC
V gene: TRBV10-3
J gene: TRBJ2-1
D gene: -
clone size: once

CDR3 protein: CASKGMAGVYNEQFF
CDR3 DNA: TGTGCCAGTAAAGGAATGGCGGGGGTCTACAATGAGCAGTTCTTC
V gene: TRBV19
J gene: TRBJ2-1
D gene: TRBD2
clone size: -

CDR3 protein: CASSLQRAYEQYF
CDR3 DNA: TGCGCCAGCAGCCTTCAGCGGGCCTACGAGCAGTACTTC
V gene: TRBV5-1
J gene: TRBJ2-7
D gene: -
clone size: -

CDR3 protein: CASSHLRDRVYNEQFF
CDR3 DNA: TGTGCCAGCAGCCACCTCCGGGACAGAGTTTACAATGAGCAGTTCTTC
V gene: TRBV11-2
J gene: TRBJ2-1
D gene: TRBD1
clone size: few

CDR3 protein: CASSHSGGLNYGYTF
CDR3 DNA: TGTGCCAGCAGTCATTCGGGGGGTCTTAACTATGGCTACACCTTC
V gene: TRBV27
J gene: TRBJ1-2
D gene: -
clone size: -

CDR3 protein: CASSPQGHLSSYNSPLHF
CDR3 DNA: TGCGCCAGCAGCCCCCAGGGGCACCTGAGCTCCTATAATTCACCCCTCCACTTT
V gene: TRBV4-3
J gene: TRBJ1-6
D gene: -
clone size: -

CDR3 protein: CASSLSGGAYNEQFF
CDR3 DNA: TGTGCCAGCAGCCTGAGCGGGGGGGCCTACAATGAGCAGTTCTTC
V gene: TRBV7-2
J gene: TRBJ2-1
D gene: TRBD2
clone size: -

CDR3 protein: CASSLVMSTDTQYF
CDR3 DNA: TGTGCCAGCAGCTTGGTAATGTCGACAGATACGCAGTATTTT
V gene: TRBV5-4
J gene: TRBJ2-3
D gene: -
clone size: -

CDR3 protein: CASSLARTDGYTF
CDR3 DNA: TGCGCCAGCAGCTTGGCGAGGACAGATGGCTACACCTTC
V gene: TRBV5-1
J gene: TRBJ1-2
D gene: -
clone size: -

CDR3 protein: CASSLRGGNEKLFF
CDR3 DNA: TGTGCCAGCAGCTTACGGGGTGGTAATGAAAAACTGTTTTTT
V gene: TRBV7-9
J gene: TRBJ1-4
D gene: -
clone size: -

CDR3 protein: CASSPRTGTGLTEAFF
CDR3 DNA: TGCGCCAGCAGCCCCAGGACAGGGACAGGGCTCACTGAAGCTTTCTTT
V gene: TRBV5-1
J gene: TRBJ1-1
D gene: TRBD1
clone size: -

CDR3 protein: CASIGAPYSNQPQHF
CDR3 DNA: TGTGCCAGTATCGGAGCTCCCTATAGCAATCAGCCCCAGCATTTT
V gene: TRBV19
J gene: TRBJ1-5
D gene: -
clone size: -

CDR3 protein: CASSLTSGNTGELFF
CDR3 DNA: TGCGCCAGCAGCTTAACTAGCGGGAACACCGGGGAGCTGTTTTTT
V gene: TRBV5-1
J gene: TRBJ2-2
D gene: TRBD2
clone size: medium-sized